Included here is one TCR beta chain sequence, with context. This entry belongs to a study of blood T cell repertoires in COVID-19. Overall study context: The origin of the acute and convalescent COVID-19 samples was the United States, Italy and Spain. In each case, the material was cDNA or gDNA derived from T cells, B-cell-depleted T cells, or PBMCs.

Study processing details: By means of reference gene primer amplification, nucleated cell counts were estimated. Generated by immunoSEQ multiplex PCR, the TCRdb table keeps only in-frame clones and is missing some. That table furnishes V, J and clone size, whereas the DNA furnished D and trimming. Among about 260,000 clones listed, about 90% were seen once. Per the germline V gene, CDR1 is MDHEN and CDR2 is SYDVKM. V dropped 6 bases and J dropped 8; count of bases not matched to a gene: 9. This CDR3 is built from 14 residues. Sequencing input: peripheral blood. V is TRBV28 and J is TRBJ2-4, with 8 bases lining up with TRBD2. This TCR came from a woman between 50 and 59 years old who had recovered from COVID-19. CDR3 in amino acids: CASRISGAQDIQYF. CDR3 DNA: TGTGCCAGCAGGATTAGCGGGGCCCAGGACATTCAGTACTTC.